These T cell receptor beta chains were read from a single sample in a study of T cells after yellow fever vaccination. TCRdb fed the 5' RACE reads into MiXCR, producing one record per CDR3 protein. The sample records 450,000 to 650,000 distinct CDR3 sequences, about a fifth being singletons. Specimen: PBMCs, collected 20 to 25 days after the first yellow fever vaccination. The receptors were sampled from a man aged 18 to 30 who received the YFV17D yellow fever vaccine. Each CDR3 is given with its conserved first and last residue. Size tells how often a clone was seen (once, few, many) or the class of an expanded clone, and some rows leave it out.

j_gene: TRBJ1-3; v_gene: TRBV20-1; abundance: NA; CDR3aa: CSARTGGNGNTIYF
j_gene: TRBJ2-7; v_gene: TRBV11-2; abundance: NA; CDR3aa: CASSLYTGRLYEQYF
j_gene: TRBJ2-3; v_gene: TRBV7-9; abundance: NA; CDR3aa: CASSFQRQAGTDTQYF
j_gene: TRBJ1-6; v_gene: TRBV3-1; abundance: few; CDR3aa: CASSQVVRNSPLHF
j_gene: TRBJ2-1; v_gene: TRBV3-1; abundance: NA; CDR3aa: CASSQGTSGGVRQFF
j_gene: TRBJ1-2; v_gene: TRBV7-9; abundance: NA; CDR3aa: CASSPDNLRGGYTF
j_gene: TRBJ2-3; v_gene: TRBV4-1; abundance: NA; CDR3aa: CASSQGLAGGLSTDTQYF
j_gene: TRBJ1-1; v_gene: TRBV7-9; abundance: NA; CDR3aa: CASSPITGVNTEAFF
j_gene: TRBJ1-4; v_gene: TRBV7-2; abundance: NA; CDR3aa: CASSTFGYDEKLFF
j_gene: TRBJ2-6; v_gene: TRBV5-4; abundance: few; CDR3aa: CASSLEGVDGANVLTF
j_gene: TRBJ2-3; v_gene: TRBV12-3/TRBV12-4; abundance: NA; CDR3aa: CASWGGGGADTQYF
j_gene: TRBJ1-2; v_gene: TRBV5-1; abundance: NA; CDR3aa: CASSLEGPTSYGYTF
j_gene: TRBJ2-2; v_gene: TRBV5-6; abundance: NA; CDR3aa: CARSLGLPSNTGELFF
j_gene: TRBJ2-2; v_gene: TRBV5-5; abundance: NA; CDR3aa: CASRDRGRFTGELFF
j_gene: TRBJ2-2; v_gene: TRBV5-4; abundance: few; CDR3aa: CASSLKWTGELFF
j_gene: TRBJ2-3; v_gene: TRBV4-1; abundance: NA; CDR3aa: CASSLAGSRTDTQYF
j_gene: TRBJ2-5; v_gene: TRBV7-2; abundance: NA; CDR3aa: CASHGTGTQYF
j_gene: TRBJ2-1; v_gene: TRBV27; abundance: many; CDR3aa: CASSGTSGRNEQFF
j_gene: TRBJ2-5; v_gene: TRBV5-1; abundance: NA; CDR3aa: CASSSLLARETQYF